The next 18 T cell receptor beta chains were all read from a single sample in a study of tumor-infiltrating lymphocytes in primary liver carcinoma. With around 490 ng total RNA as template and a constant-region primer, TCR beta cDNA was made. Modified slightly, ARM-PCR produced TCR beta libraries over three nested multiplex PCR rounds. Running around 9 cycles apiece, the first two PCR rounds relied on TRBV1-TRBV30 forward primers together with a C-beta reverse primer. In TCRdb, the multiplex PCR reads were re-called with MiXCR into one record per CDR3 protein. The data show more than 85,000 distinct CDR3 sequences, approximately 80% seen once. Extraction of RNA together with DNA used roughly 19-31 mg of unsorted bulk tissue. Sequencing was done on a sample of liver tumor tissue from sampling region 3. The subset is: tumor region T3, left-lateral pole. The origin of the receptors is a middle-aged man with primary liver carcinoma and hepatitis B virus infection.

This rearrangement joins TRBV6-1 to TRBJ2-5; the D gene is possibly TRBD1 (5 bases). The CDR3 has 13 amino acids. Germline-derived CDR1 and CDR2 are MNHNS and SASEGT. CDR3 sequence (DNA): TGTGTCAGTGGTGTAAGGGGTGCAGAGACCCAGTACTTC. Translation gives CVSGVRGAETQYF.

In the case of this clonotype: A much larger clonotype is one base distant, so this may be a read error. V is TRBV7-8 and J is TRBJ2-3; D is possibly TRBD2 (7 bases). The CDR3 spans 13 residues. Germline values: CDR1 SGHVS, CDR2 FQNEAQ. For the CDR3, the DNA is TGTGTCAGCAGCTTAAAGGGGGGGTCAACGCAGTATTTT. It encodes CVSSLKGGSTQYF.

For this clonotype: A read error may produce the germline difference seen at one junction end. CDR3 residues: CCVEWGQETQYF. The CDR3 DNA follows: TGCTGCGTTGAATGGGGCCAAGAGACCCAGTACTTC. The V and J genes are TRBV29-1 and TRBJ2-5; D gene uncertain. CDR1 is SQVTM and CDR2 is ANQGSEA in the germline V gene. This CDR3 region has 12 residues.

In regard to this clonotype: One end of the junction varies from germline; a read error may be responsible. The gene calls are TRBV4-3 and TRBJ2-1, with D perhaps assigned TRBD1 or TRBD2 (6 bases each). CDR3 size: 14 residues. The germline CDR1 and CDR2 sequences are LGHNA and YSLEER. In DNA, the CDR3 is TGCGCCAGCAGCCTGGACAGTGGGGGGAATGGGCAGTTCTTC. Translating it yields CASSLDSGGNGQFF.

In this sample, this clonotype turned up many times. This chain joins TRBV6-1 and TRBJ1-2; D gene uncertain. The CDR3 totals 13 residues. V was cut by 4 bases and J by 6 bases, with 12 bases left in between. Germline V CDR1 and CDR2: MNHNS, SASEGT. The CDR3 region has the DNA TGTGCCAGCAGTGTCGAGGTTAGGGATGGCTACACCTTC. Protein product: CASSVEVRDGYTF.

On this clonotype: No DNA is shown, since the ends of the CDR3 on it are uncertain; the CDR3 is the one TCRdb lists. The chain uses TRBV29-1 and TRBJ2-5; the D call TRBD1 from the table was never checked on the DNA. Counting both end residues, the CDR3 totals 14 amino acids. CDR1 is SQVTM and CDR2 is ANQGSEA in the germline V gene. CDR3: CSVASGTGEGTQYF.

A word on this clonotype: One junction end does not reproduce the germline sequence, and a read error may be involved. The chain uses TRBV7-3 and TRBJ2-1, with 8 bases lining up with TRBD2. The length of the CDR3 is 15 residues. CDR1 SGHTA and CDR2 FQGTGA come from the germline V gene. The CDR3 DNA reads TGTGCAAGCACCTCCGAACTAGCGGAATGGGGGGAGCAGTTCTTC. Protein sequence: CASTSELAEWGEQFF.

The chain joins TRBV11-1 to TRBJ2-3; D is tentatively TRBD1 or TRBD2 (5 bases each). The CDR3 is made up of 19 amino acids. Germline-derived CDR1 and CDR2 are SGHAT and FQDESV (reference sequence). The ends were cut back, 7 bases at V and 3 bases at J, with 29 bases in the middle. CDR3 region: CASITGGSSVGARTDTQYF. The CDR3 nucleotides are TGTGCCAGCATCACTGGGGGAAGCTCTGTTGGAGCCCGTACAGATACGCAGTATTTT.

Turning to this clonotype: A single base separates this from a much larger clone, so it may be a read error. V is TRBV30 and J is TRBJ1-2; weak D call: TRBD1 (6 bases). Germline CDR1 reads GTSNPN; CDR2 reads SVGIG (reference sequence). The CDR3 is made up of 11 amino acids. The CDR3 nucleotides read TGTGTCTGGAGGGGGGTGTATGGCTACACCTTC. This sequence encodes CVWRGVYGYTF.

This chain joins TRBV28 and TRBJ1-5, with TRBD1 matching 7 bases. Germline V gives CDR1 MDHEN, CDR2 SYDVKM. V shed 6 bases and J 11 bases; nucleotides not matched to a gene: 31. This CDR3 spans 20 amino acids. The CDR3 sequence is CASREDRAAHSLASQWTQHF. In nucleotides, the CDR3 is TGTGCCAGCAGAGAAGACAGGGCCGCCCATAGCCTCGCCTCCCAGTGGACCCAGCATTTT. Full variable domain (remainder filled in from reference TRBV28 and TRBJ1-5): DVKVTQSSRYLVKRTGEKVFLECVQDMDHENMFWYRQDPGLGLRLIYFSYDVKMKEKGDIPEGYSVSREKKERFSLILESASTNQTSMYLCASREDRAAHSLASQWTQHFGDGTRLSIL.

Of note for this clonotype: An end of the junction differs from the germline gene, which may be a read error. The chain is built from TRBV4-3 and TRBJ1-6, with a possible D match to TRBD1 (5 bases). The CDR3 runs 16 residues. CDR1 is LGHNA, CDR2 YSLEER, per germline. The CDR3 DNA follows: TGCACCAGTAGCTCCTGGGAAAGGGGAAGGAATTCACCCCTCCACTTT. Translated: CTSSSWERGRNSPLHF.

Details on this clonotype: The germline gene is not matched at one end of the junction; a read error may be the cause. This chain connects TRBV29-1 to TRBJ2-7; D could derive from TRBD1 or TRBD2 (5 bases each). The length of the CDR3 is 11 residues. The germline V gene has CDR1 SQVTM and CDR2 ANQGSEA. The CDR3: CSVRGTYEQYF. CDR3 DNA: TGCAGCGTACGGGGCACCTACGAGCAATACTTC.

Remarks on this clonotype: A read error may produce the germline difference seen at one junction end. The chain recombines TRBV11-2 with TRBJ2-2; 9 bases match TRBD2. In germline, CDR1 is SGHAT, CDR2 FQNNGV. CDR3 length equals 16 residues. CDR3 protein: CTSSLVTSGGTGELFF. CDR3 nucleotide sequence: TGTACCAGTAGCTTAGTGACTAGCGGAGGCACCGGGGAGCTGTTTTTT.

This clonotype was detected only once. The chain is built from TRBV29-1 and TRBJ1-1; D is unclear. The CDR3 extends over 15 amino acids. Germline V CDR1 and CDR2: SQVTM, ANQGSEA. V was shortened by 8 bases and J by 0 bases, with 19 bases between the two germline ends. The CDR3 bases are TGCAGCACTCTGGCGGGGTGGGGAATGAACACTGAAGCTTTCTTT. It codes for CSTLAGWGMNTEAFF.

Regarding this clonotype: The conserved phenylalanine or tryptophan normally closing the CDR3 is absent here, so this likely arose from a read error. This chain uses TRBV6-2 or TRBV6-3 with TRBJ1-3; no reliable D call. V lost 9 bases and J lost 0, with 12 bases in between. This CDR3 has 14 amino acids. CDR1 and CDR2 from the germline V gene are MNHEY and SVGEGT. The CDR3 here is CASSPYSSGNTIYS. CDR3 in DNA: TGTGCCAGTAGCCCCTATAGCTCTGGAAACACCATATATTCT.

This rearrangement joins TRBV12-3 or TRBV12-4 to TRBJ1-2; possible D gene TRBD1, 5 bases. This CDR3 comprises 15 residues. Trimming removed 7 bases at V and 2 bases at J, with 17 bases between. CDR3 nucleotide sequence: TGTGCCAGCACCAGGTGGGGGTCCCAAAACTATGGCTACACCTTC. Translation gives CASTRWGSQNYGYTF.

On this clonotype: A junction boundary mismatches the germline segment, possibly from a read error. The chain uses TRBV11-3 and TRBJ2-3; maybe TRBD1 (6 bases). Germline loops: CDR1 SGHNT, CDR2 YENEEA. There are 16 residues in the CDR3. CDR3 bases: TGTGTCAGCAGCGGCAGCCCGGCGGCAGGGGTAGATACGCAGTATTTT. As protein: CVSSGSPAAGVDTQYF. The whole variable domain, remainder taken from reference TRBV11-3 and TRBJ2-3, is EAGVVQSPRYKIIEKKQPVAFWCNPISGHNTLYWYLQNLGQGPELLIRYENEEAVDDSQLPKDRFSAERLKGVDSTLKIQPAELGDSAVYLCVSSGSPAAGVDTQYFGPGTRLTVL.

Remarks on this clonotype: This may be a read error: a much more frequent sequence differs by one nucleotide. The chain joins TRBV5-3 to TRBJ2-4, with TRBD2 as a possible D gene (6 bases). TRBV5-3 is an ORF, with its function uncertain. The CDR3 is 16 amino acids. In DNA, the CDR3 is TGCGCCAGCAGCTCCTCCGGGACTCGAGGCAAAAACATTCAGTACTTC. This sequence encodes CASSSSGTRGKNIQYF.